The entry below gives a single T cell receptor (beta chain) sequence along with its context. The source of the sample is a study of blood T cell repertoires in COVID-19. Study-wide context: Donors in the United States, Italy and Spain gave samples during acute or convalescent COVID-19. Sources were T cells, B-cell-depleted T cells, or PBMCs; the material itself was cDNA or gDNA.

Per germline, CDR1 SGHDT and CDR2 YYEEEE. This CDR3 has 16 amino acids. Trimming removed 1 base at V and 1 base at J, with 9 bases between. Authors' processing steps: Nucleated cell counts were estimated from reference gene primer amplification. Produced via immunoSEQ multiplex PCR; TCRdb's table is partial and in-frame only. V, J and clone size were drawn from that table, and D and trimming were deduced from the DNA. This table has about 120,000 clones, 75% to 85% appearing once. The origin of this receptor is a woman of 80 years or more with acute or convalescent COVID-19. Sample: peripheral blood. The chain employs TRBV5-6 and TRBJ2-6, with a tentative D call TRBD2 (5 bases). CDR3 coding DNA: TGTGCCAGCAGCTTGTTTGAGGGTTCTGGGGCCAACGTCCTGACTTTC. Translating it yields CASSLFEGSGANVLTF.